Listed below are T cell receptor beta chains from one sample, sequenced in a study of OX40 agonist ivuxolimab in advanced cancers. Measured with immunoSEQ multiplex PCR; TCRdb has only the in-frame clones, and not every one. Here the sample spans around 35,000 clones, 81% being singletons. The sequencing here drew on CD4+ or CD8+ T cells sorted from blood, taken in a trial of the OX40 agonist ivuxolimab. These receptor sequences come from an adult with an advanced solid tumor such as melanoma, head and neck, liver or kidney cancer. Each CDR3 is given with its conserved first and last residue. Each record gives: clone size, D gene, V gene, J gene, CDR3 DNA, CDR3 protein. A D gene is named only where the DNA matches it firmly. Only some rows state a clone size, as once, few, many or a class for expanded clones.

abundance: .
d_gene: .
v_gene: TRBV7-1
j_gene: TRBJ1-2
CDR3nt: TGTGCCAGCAGCTTACTCACGGCCTATGGCTACACCTTC
CDR3aa: CASSLLTAYGYTF

abundance: .
d_gene: TRBD1
v_gene: TRBV7-2
j_gene: TRBJ2-1
CDR3nt: TGTGCCAGCAGCTTAGCCCAGGACAGGGTTAAGTTCTTC
CDR3aa: CASSLAQDRVKFF

abundance: .
d_gene: .
v_gene: TRBV7-2
j_gene: TRBJ2-2
CDR3nt: TGTGCCAGCAGCTTAGCCCGGGGGACCGGGGAGCTGTTTTTT
CDR3aa: CASSLARGTGELFF

abundance: .
d_gene: .
v_gene: TRBV4-2
j_gene: TRBJ1-1
CDR3nt: TGTGCCAGCAGCCAAGTGGTGAACACTGAAGCTTTCTTT
CDR3aa: CASSQVVNTEAFF

abundance: .
d_gene: TRBD1
v_gene: TRBV18
j_gene: TRBJ1-2
CDR3nt: TGTGCCAGCTCACGGGACAGAGCTAACTATGGCTACACCTTC
CDR3aa: CASSRDRANYGYTF

abundance: .
d_gene: .
v_gene: TRBV5-4
j_gene: TRBJ1-2
CDR3nt: TGTGCCAGCAGCTTGGGATTCATGTGGACAAGGTCTAACTATGGCTACACCTTC
CDR3aa: CASSLGFMWTRSNYGYTF

abundance: .
d_gene: .
v_gene: TRBV29-1
j_gene: TRBJ2-7
CDR3nt: TGCAGCGTTCGCTTACTCTCTGCCTACGAGCAGTACTTC
CDR3aa: CSVRLLSAYEQYF

abundance: .
d_gene: .
v_gene: TRBV5-4
j_gene: TRBJ2-7
CDR3nt: TGTGCCAGCAGCTTGGTCCAGGGAAACTACGAGCAGTACTTC
CDR3aa: CASSLVQGNYEQYF

abundance: .
d_gene: .
v_gene: TRBV7-9
j_gene: TRBJ1-1
CDR3nt: TGTGCCAGCAGCTTAGGTTTTCCTCCCGAAGCTTTCTTT
CDR3aa: CASSLGFPPEAFF

abundance: .
d_gene: .
v_gene: TRBV7-9
j_gene: TRBJ2-7
CDR3nt: TGTGCCAGCAGCTGGGGAACCTGGGACGAGCAGTACTTC
CDR3aa: CASSWGTWDEQYF

abundance: .
d_gene: .
v_gene: TRBV19
j_gene: TRBJ1-3
CDR3nt: TGTGCCAGTAGTATAGTCGGAGTTCGGGAACAAGGAAACACCATATATTTT
CDR3aa: CASSIVGVREQGNTIYF

abundance: .
d_gene: TRBD2
v_gene: TRBV9
j_gene: TRBJ2-7
CDR3nt: TGTGCCAGCAGCGTAGGGACTAGCGGGAGTGGTTACGAGCAGTACTTC
CDR3aa: CASSVGTSGSGYEQYF

abundance: .
d_gene: TRBD1
v_gene: TRBV29-1
j_gene: TRBJ1-1
CDR3nt: TGCAGCGTTGTCAACACAGGGGGATTGAACACTGAAGCTTTCTTT
CDR3aa: CSVVNTGGLNTEAFF

abundance: .
d_gene: .
v_gene: TRBV7-8
j_gene: TRBJ2-1
CDR3nt: TGTGCCAGCAGCTTAGTAGGTTATGGTGGCGATGAGCAGTTCTTC
CDR3aa: CASSLVGYGGDEQFF

abundance: few
d_gene: .
v_gene: TRBV4-3
j_gene: TRBJ1-4
CDR3nt: TGCGCCAGCAGCCAAGCTCTAGGGGCTGCTGGTGAAAAACTGTTTTTT
CDR3aa: CASSQALGAAGEKLFF

abundance: few
d_gene: TRBD2
v_gene: TRBV6-6
j_gene: TRBJ2-1
CDR3nt: TGTGCCAGCACCTCCCCATTCCGGGGGGTCAATGAGCAGTTCTTC
CDR3aa: CASTSPFRGVNEQFF

abundance: .
d_gene: TRBD2
v_gene: TRBV5-6
j_gene: TRBJ2-2
CDR3nt: TGTGCCAGCAGCTTGCGCGGGAGAAAGACCGGGGAGCTGTTTTTT
CDR3aa: CASSLRGRKTGELFF

abundance: .
d_gene: TRBD1
v_gene: TRBV2
j_gene: TRBJ1-5
CDR3nt: TGTGCCAGTAACAAGGGACAGGTCGGAGGCAATCAGCCCCAGCATTTT
CDR3aa: CASNKGQVGGNQPQHF

abundance: few
d_gene: .
v_gene: TRBV18
j_gene: TRBJ2-5
CDR3nt: TGTGCCAGCTCACCAGGCCTTATGGAGACCCAGTACTTC
CDR3aa: CASSPGLMETQYF

abundance: once
d_gene: .
v_gene: TRBV5-1
j_gene: TRBJ1-6
CDR3nt: TGCGCCAGCAGCCCGGAATTTCGCTCACCCCTCCACTTT
CDR3aa: CASSPEFRSPLHF

abundance: once
d_gene: .
v_gene: TRBV25-1
j_gene: TRBJ2-7
CDR3nt: TGTGCCAGCAGTGAATCAGGGGGGCTCGGTTACGAGCAGTACTTC
CDR3aa: CASSESGGLGYEQYF

abundance: .
d_gene: .
v_gene: TRBV5-4
j_gene: TRBJ2-6
CDR3nt: TGTGCCAGCAGCTTAGGAGTCTCTGGGGCCAACGTCCTGACTTTC
CDR3aa: CASSLGVSGANVLTF

abundance: .
d_gene: TRBD1
v_gene: TRBV6-5
j_gene: TRBJ2-7
CDR3nt: TGTGCCAGCAGCCGCCGACGGACAGGGTGGTACGAGCAGTACTTC
CDR3aa: CASSRRRTGWYEQYF

abundance: once
d_gene: .
v_gene: TRBV9
j_gene: TRBJ2-2
CDR3nt: TGTGCCAGCAGCGTAGGTTGGGCGAACACCGGGGAGCTGTTTTTT
CDR3aa: CASSVGWANTGELFF

abundance: .
d_gene: .
v_gene: TRBV5-1
j_gene: TRBJ2-1
CDR3nt: TGCGCCAGTCAATCGGGACTTACACCCTACAATGAGCAGTTCTTC
CDR3aa: CASQSGLTPYNEQFF

abundance: once
d_gene: .
v_gene: TRBV4-1
j_gene: TRBJ1-1
CDR3nt: TGCGCCAGCAGCCAAGAAAAGGGAAGGGACACTGAAGCTTTCTTT
CDR3aa: CASSQEKGRDTEAFF

abundance: few
d_gene: .
v_gene: TRBV27
j_gene: TRBJ2-2
CDR3nt: TGTGCCACCCGTAAGGGAAGGAACACCGGGGAGCTGTTTTTT
CDR3aa: CATRKGRNTGELFF

abundance: .
d_gene: .
v_gene: TRBV7-2
j_gene: TRBJ1-2
CDR3nt: TGTGCCAGCAGCTTCGAAACAAACTATGGCTACACCTTC
CDR3aa: CASSFETNYGYTF

abundance: .
d_gene: TRBD2
v_gene: TRBV7-2
j_gene: TRBJ2-5
CDR3nt: TGTGCCAGCAGCCCACCCAGACTAGCGTCGGTAGAGACCCAGTACTTC
CDR3aa: CASSPPRLASVETQYF

abundance: .
d_gene: TRBD1
v_gene: TRBV7-2
j_gene: TRBJ1-2
CDR3nt: TGTGCCAGCAGCACAAGGACAGGGAACTATGGCTACACCTTC
CDR3aa: CASSTRTGNYGYTF

abundance: .
d_gene: .
v_gene: TRBV5-6
j_gene: TRBJ2-3
CDR3nt: TGTGCCAGCAGCTTGGCGGATACGCAGTATTTT
CDR3aa: CASSLADTQYF

abundance: .
d_gene: .
v_gene: TRBV4-3
j_gene: TRBJ2-6
CDR3nt: TGCGCCAGCAGCCAAGCCAATAACGCGGCTGGGGCCAACGTCCTGACTTTC
CDR3aa: CASSQANNAAGANVLTF

abundance: .
d_gene: TRBD1
v_gene: TRBV7-2
j_gene: TRBJ2-1
CDR3nt: TGTGCCAGCAGCTCGCCAACAGGGGGCTATGCTGGGGAGCAGTTCTTC
CDR3aa: CASSSPTGGYAGEQFF

abundance: .
d_gene: TRBD1
v_gene: TRBV2
j_gene: TRBJ1-4
CDR3nt: TGTGCCAGCAGCTTACAGGGGTATCCTGAAAAACTGTTTTTT
CDR3aa: CASSLQGYPEKLFF

abundance: .
d_gene: .
v_gene: TRBV6-1
j_gene: TRBJ2-7
CDR3nt: TGTGCCAGCAGTCTACAGGTCAGCTCCTACGAGCAGTACTTC
CDR3aa: CASSLQVSSYEQYF

abundance: .
d_gene: .
v_gene: TRBV6-9
j_gene: TRBJ1-1
CDR3nt: TGTGCCAGCAGAGTTTCTCCAAGGCAGGGAGCTAAGGGCACTGAAGCTTTCTTT
CDR3aa: CASRVSPRQGAKGTEAFF

abundance: once
d_gene: .
v_gene: TRBV7-9
j_gene: TRBJ2-1
CDR3nt: TGTGCCAGCAGCTTGGGGAGTGTCTCCTACAATGAGCAGTTCTTC
CDR3aa: CASSLGSVSYNEQFF

abundance: .
d_gene: .
v_gene: TRBV28
j_gene: TRBJ2-7
CDR3nt: TGTGCCAGCACCCATCGGGACCGGCAGTACTTC
CDR3aa: CASTHRDRQYF

abundance: few
d_gene: TRBD2
v_gene: TRBV7-8
j_gene: TRBJ2-5
CDR3nt: TGTGCCGGAAGACTAGCGGGTAAAGAGACCCAGTACTTC
CDR3aa: CAGRLAGKETQYF

abundance: .
d_gene: TRBD2
v_gene: TRBV10-3
j_gene: TRBJ2-1
CDR3nt: TGTGCCATCAGTGCCGTACCCCTAGCGGGGAGTTACAATGAGCAGTTCTTC
CDR3aa: CAISAVPLAGSYNEQFF

abundance: few
d_gene: TRBD1
v_gene: TRBV18
j_gene: TRBJ1-2
CDR3nt: TGTGCCAGCTCACTCGGGGACAGTTCCTATGGCTACACCTTC
CDR3aa: CASSLGDSSYGYTF

abundance: .
d_gene: .
v_gene: TRBV20-1
j_gene: TRBJ2-3
CDR3nt: TGCAGTGCTAGCATCCGAGATACGCAGTATTTT
CDR3aa: CSASIRDTQYF

abundance: .
d_gene: .
v_gene: TRBV10-3
j_gene: TRBJ2-5
CDR3nt: TGTGCCATCAGTTGGGGGGGCCGAATCCAAGAGACCCAGTACTTC
CDR3aa: CAISWGGRIQETQYF

abundance: .
d_gene: .
v_gene: TRBV7-2
j_gene: TRBJ2-3
CDR3nt: TGTGCCAGCAGCCCGGTGGTTGCCCTACTCTCCCGTACGCAGTATTTT
CDR3aa: CASSPVVALLSRTQYF

abundance: .
d_gene: .
v_gene: TRBV5-1
j_gene: TRBJ1-4
CDR3nt: TGCGCCAGCAGCCTCGACGTAGCAACTAATGAAAAACTGTTTTTT
CDR3aa: CASSLDVATNEKLFF

abundance: .
d_gene: .
v_gene: TRBV18
j_gene: TRBJ2-7
CDR3nt: TGTGCCAGCTCAAGGGCCTCCTACGAGCAGTACTTC
CDR3aa: CASSRASYEQYF

abundance: .
d_gene: .
v_gene: TRBV7-2
j_gene: TRBJ2-3
CDR3nt: TGTGCCAGCAGCCCCGGGACCCTGGGCCGCACAGATACGCAGTATTTT
CDR3aa: CASSPGTLGRTDTQYF

abundance: .
d_gene: .
v_gene: TRBV19
j_gene: TRBJ1-5
CDR3nt: TGTGCCAGTAGTCTTCGAGAGCACGCCCTTAATAGCAATCAGCCCCAGCATTTT
CDR3aa: CASSLREHALNSNQPQHF

abundance: .
d_gene: TRBD2
v_gene: TRBV23-1
j_gene: TRBJ2-7
CDR3nt: TGCGCCAGCAGTCAACTTACTAGCGGGAGCTACGAGCAGTACTTC
CDR3aa: CASSQLTSGSYEQYF

abundance: .
d_gene: TRBD1
v_gene: TRBV10-3
j_gene: TRBJ2-1
CDR3nt: TGTGCCATCAGCCCGACAGGGGGCTCGAACAATGAGCAGTTCTTC
CDR3aa: CAISPTGGSNNEQFF

abundance: once
d_gene: .
v_gene: TRBV5-5
j_gene: TRBJ1-3
CDR3nt: TGTGCCAGCAGCTTGGGGGGTCCCTCTGGAAACACCATATATTTT
CDR3aa: CASSLGGPSGNTIYF